The source of this TCR beta chain is a study of OX40 agonist ivuxolimab in advanced cancers. Findings and caveats of the study: Among T cells, CD8+ cells averaged more expanded clones than CD4+ cells.

Concerning this clone: Antigen specificity is unknown.

The repertoire was sequenced with immunoSEQ multiplex PCR; TCRdb's copy has only in-frame clones and lacks some. This sample has 26,000 or so clones; roughly 90% occur once, and the top ten carry 22%. Sequencing was performed on CD4+ or CD8+ T cells sorted from blood, taken in a trial of the OX40 agonist ivuxolimab. The receptor was derived from an adult with an advanced solid tumor such as melanoma, head and neck, liver or kidney cancer.

The CDR3 DNA reads TGTGCCAGTAGTATAGGGCAGGGGTGGACTGAAGCTTTCTTT. This gives the protein CASSIGQGWTEAFF. The V and J genes are TRBV19 and TRBJ1-1; TRBD1 is a possible D gene (6 bases). The CDR3 consists of 14 residues. CDR1 LNHDA and CDR2 SQIVND come from the germline V gene (reference sequence). The germline V and J ends were trimmed by 1 base and 5 bases, with 11 bases remaining between them. Full variable domain (outside the CDR3, taken from reference TRBV19 and TRBJ1-1): DGGITQSPKYLFRKEGQNVTLSCEQNLNHDAMYWYRQDPGQGLRLIYYSQIVNDFQKGDIAEGYSVSREKKESFPLTVTSAQKNPTAFYLCASSIGQGWTEAFFGQGTRLTVV.